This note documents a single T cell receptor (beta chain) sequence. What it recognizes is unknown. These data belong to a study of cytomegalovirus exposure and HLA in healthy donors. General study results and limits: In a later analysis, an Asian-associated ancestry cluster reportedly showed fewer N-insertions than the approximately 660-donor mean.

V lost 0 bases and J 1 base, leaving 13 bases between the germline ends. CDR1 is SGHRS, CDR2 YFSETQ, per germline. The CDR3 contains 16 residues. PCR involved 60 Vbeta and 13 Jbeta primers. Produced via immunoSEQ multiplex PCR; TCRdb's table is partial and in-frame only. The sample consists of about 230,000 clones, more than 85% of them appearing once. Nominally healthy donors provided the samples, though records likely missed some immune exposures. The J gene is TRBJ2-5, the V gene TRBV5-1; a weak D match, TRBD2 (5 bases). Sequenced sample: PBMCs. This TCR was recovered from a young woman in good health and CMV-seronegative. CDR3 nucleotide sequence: TGCGCCAGCAGCTTGGGCGGGTTGAGCGGCCAAGAGACCCAGTACTTC. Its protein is CASSLGGLSGQETQYF.